Below are 4 T cell receptor beta chains sequenced from a single sample in a study of blood T cell repertoires in COVID-19. Method: immunoSEQ multiplex PCR; TCRdb's copy keeps in-frame clones and lacks some. The sample records a few hundred thousand clones, around 86% being singletons. Source material: peripheral blood. These receptors originate from an older woman with active or convalescent COVID-19.

This chain connects TRBV6-6 to TRBJ1-1; a possible D gene is TRBD1 (5 bases). Between the trimmed V and J ends, which lost 5 bases and 5 bases, there was a span of 18 bases. The CDR3 is made up of 15 amino acids. Germline V gene data show CDR1 as MNHNY and CDR2 as SVGAGI (reference sequence). The chain's CDR3 is CASSRYQTVWTEAFF. The CDR3 region has the DNA TGTGCCAGCAGTCGCTACCAGACAGTATGGACTGAAGCTTTCTTT.

The chain employs TRBV5-1 and TRBJ1-4; D gene uncertain. CDR1 SGHRS and CDR2 YFSETQ come from the germline V gene. CDR3 length equals 13 residues. Trimming removed 3 bases at V and 6 bases at J, with 9 bases between. CDR3 in amino acids: CASSSSGYEKLFF. CDR3 in DNA: TGCGCCAGCAGCTCCTCGGGATATGAAAAACTGTTTTTT.

This clone was counted a single time. DNA for the CDR3: TGTGCCAGCAGCTTTGGGACAGCCCTTAATCAGCCCCAGCATTTT. This translates into CASSFGTALNQPQHF. V and J are TRBV7-9 and TRBJ1-5, with TRBD1 matching 7 bases. This CDR3 has 15 amino acids. V dropped 3 bases and J dropped 4; count of bases not matched to a gene: 6. In germline, CDR1 is SEHNR, CDR2 FQNEAQ (reference sequence).

The rearrangement joins TRBV7-8 to TRBJ1-1; D not certain. Trimming left V 2 bases short and J 0 bases short, with 16 bases between. CDR3 length: 17 amino acids. CDR1 and CDR2 from the germline V gene are SGHVS and FQNEAQ. The CDR3 protein is CASSLIGGRTLNTEAFF. CDR3 coding DNA: TGTGCCAGCAGCTTAATAGGAGGCCGGACTCTGAACACTGAAGCTTTCTTT.